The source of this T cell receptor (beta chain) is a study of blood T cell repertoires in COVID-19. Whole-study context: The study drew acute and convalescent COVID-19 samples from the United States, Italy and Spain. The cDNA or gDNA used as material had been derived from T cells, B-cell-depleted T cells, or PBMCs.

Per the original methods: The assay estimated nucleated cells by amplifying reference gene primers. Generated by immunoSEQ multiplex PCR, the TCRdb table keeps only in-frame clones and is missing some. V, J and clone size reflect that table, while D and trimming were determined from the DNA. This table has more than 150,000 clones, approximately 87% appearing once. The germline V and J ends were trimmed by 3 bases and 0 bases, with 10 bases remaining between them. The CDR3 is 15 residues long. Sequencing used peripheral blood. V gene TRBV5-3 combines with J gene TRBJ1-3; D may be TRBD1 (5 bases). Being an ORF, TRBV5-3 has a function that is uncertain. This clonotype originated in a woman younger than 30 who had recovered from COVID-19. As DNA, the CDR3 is TGTGCCAGAAGCTACGAAGACAGCTCTGGAAACACCATATATTTT. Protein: CARSYEDSSGNTIYF.